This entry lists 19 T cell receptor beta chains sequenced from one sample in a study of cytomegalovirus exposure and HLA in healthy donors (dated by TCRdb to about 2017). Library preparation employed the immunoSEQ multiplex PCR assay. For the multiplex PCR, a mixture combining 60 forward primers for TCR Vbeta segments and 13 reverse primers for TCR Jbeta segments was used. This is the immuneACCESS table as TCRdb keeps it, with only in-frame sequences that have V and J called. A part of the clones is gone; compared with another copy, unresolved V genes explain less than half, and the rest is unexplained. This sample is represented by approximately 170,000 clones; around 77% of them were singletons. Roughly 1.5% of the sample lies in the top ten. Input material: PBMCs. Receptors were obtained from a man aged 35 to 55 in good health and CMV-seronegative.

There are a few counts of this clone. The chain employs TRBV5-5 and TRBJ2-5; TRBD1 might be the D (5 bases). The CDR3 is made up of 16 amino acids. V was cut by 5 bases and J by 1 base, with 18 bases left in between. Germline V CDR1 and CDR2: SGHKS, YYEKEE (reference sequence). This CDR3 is CASRQFVQAFQETQYF. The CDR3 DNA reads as TGTGCCAGCAGACAATTTGTACAGGCGTTCCAAGAGACCCAGTACTTC.

The DNA for the CDR3 is TGTGCCAGCTCACCGACAGGGCCTGCAACTAATGAAAAACTGTTTTTT. It is translated as CASSPTGPATNEKLFF. The rearrangement joins TRBV18 to TRBJ1-4; 7 bases match TRBD1. The V gene's germline CDR1 is KGHSH and CDR2 LQKENI. CDR3 size: 16 residues. J gave up 0 bases and V 3 bases, and 4 bases lay outside the gene matches. Full variable domain (remainder filled in from reference TRBV18 and TRBJ1-4): NAGVMQNPRHLVRRRGQEARLRCSPMKGHSHVYWYRQLPEEGLKFMVYLQKENIIDESGMPKERFSAEFPKEGPSILRIQQVVRGDSAAYFCASSPTGPATNEKLFFGSGTQLSVL.

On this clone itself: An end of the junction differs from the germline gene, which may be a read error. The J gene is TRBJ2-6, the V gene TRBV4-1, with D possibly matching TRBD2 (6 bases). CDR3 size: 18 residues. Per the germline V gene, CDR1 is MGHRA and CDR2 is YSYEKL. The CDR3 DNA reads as TGCGCCAGCAGCCAAGTTGGGGACTCTCTCTCTGGGGCCAACGGCCTGACTTTC. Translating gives CASSQVGDSLSGANGLTF.

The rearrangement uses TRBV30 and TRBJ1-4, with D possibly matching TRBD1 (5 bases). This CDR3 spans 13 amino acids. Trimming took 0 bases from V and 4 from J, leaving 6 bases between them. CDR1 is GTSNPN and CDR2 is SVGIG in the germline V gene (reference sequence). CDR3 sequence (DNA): TGTGCCTGGAGTGTTCAGGGTAATGAAAAACTGTTTTTT. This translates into CAWSVQGNEKLFF.

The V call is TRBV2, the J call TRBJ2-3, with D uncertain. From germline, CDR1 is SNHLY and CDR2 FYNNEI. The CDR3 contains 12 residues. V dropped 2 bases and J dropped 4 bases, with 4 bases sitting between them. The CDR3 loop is CASSEQADTQYF. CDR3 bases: TGTGCCAGCAGTGAACAGGCAGATACGCAGTATTTT.

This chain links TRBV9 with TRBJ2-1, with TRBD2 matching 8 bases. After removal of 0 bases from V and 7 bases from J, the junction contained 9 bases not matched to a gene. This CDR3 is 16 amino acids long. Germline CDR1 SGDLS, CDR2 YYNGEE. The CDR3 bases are TGTGCCAGCAGCGTAGGGGAGCGGGAGATAGGAAATGAGCAGTTCTTC. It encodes CASSVGEREIGNEQFF.

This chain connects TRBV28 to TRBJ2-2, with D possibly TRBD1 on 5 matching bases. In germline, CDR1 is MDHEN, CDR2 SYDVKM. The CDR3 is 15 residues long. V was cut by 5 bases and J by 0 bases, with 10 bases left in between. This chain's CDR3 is CASSLGHSNTGELFF. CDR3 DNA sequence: TGTGCCAGCAGTCTCGGACATTCGAACACCGGGGAGCTGTTTTTT.

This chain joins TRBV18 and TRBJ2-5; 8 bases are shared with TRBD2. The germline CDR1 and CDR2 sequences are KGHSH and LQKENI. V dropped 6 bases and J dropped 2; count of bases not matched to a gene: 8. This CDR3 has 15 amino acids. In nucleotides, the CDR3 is TGTGCCAGCTCGCAACTGGGCGGGGGGCAAGAGACCCAGTACTTC. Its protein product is CASSQLGGGQETQYF.

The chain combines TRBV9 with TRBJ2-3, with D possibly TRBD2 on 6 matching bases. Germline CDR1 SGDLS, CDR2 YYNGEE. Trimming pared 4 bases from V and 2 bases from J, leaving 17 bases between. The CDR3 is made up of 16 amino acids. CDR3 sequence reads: CASSPGRTLFTDTQYF. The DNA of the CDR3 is TGTGCCAGCAGCCCAGGGAGGACTCTATTCACAGATACGCAGTATTTT.

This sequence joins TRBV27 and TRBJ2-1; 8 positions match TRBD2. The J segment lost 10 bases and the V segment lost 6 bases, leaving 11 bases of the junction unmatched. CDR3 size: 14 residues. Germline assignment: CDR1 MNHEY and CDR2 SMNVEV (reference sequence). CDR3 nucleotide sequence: TGTGCCAGCAGCCCGGGACTAGAGATTAAAGAGCAGTTCTTC. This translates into CASSPGLEIKEQFF.

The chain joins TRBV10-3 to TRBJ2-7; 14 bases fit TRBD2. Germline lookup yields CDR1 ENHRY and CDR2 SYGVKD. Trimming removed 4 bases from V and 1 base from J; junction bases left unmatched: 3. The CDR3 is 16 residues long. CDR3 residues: CAISGGTSGSSYEQYV. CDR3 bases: TGTGCCATCAGTGGGGGGACTAGCGGGAGTTCCTACGAGCAGTACGTC.

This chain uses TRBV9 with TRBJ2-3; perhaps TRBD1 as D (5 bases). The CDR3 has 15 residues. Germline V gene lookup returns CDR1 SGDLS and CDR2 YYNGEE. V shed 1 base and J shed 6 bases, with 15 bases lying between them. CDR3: CASSVTAYDSDTQYF. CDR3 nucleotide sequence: TGTGCCAGCAGCGTAACCGCTTACGACAGCGATACGCAGTATTTT.

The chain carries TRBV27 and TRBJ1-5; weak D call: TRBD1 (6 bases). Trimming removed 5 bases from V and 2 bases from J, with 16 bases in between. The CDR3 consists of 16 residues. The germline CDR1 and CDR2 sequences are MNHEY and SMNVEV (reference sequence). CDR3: CASSPITQGGNQPQHF. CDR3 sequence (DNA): TGTGCCAGCAGTCCAATAACACAGGGTGGCAATCAGCCCCAGCATTTT.

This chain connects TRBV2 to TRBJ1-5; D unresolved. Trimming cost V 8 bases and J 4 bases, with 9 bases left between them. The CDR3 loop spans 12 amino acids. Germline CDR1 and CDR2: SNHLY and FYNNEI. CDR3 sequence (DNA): TGTGCCAGCCGGTTCAATAATCAGCCCCAGCATTTT. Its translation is CASRFNNQPQHF. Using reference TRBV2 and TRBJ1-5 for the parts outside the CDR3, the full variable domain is EPEVTQTPSHQVTQMGQEVILRCVPISNHLYFYWYRQILGQKVEFLVSFYNNEISEKSEIFDDQFSVERPDGSNFTLKIRSTKLEDSAMYFCASRFNNQPQHFGDGTRLSIL.

Here the CDR3 DNA reads TGTGCCAGCAGTGTCCAGCGGGACTACGAGCAGTACGTC. It translates to CASSVQRDYEQYV. V and J are TRBV2 and TRBJ2-7; 7 nucleotides agree with TRBD2. The CDR3 spans 13 residues. J was trimmed by 3 bases and V by 4 bases; bases with no gene match: 3. The germline V gene encodes CDR1 SNHLY and CDR2 FYNNEI.

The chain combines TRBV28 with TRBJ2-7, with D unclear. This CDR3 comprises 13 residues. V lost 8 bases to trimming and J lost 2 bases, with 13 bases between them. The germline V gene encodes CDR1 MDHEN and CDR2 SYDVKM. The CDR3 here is CASRVQPTYEQYF. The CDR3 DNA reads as TGTGCCAGCCGTGTACAGCCAACCTACGAGCAGTACTTC.

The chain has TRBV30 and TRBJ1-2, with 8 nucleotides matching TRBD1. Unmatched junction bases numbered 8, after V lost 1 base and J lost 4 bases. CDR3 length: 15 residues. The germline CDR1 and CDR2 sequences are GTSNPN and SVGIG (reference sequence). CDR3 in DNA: TGTGCCTGGAGTGAGAGGACAGGGCGGGGCTATGGCTACACCTTC. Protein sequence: CAWSERTGRGYGYTF.

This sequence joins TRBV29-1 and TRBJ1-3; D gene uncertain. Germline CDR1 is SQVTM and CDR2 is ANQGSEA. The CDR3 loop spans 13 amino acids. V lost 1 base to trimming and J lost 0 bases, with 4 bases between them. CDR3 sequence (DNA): TGCAGCGTTGAAGTCTACTCTGGAAACACCATATATTTT. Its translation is CSVEVYSGNTIYF.

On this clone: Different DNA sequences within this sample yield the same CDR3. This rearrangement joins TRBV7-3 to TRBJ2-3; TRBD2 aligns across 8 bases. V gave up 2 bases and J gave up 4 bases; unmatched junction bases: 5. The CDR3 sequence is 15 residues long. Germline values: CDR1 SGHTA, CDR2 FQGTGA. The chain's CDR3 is CASSLLAGGPDTQYF. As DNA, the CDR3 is TGTGCCAGCAGCTTACTAGCGGGTGGGCCAGATACGCAGTATTTT.